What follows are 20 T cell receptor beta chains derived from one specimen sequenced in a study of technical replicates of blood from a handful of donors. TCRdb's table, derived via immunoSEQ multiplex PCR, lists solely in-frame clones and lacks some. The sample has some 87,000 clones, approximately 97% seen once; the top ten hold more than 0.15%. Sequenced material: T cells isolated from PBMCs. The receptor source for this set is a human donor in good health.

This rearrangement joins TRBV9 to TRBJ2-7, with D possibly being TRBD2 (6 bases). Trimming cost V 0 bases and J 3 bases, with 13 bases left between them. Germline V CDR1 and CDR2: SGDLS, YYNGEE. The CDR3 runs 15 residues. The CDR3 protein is CASSVGEDRYYEQYF. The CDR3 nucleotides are TGTGCCAGCAGCGTAGGGGAGGATAGATACTACGAGCAGTACTTC.

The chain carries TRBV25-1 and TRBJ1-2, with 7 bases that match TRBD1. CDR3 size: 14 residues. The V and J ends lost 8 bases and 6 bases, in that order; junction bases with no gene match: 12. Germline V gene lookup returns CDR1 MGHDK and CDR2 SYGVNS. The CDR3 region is CASGGRKGADGYTF. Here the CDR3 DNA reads TGTGCCAGCGGGGGACGAAAGGGGGCTGATGGCTACACCTTC.

CDR3 region: CATSRERGWTETQYF. CDR3 DNA sequence: TGTGCCACCAGCAGAGAGCGGGGCTGGACAGAGACCCAGTACTTC. The V and J genes are TRBV15 and TRBJ2-5; D possibly corresponds to TRBD2 (6 bases). CDR3 length: 15 amino acids. V was trimmed by 0 bases and J by 4 bases, leaving 12 bases between them. CDR1 and CDR2 (germline): LNHNV, YYDKDF (reference sequence).

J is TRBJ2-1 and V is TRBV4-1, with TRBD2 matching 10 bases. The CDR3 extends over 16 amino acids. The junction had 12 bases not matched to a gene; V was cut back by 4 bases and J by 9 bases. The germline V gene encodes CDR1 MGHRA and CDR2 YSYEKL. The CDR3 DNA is TGCGCCAGCAGCCGGGTATCCTTAGCGGGAGGCAGTGAGCAGTTCTTC. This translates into CASSRVSLAGGSEQFF.

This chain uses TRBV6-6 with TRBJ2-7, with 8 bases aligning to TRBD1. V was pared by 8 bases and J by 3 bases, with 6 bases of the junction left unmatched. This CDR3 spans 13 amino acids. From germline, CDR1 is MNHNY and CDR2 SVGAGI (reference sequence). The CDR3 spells CASQQGVDYEQYF. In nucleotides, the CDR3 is TGTGCCAGCCAACAGGGGGTCGACTACGAGCAGTACTTC.

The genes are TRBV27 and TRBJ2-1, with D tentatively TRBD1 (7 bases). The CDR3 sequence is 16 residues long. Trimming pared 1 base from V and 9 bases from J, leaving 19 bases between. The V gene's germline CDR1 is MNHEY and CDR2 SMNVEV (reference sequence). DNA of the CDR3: TGTGCCAGCAGTTTATATCTTCCAGGGGGGTTAGGTGAGCAGTTCTTC. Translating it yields CASSLYLPGGLGEQFF.

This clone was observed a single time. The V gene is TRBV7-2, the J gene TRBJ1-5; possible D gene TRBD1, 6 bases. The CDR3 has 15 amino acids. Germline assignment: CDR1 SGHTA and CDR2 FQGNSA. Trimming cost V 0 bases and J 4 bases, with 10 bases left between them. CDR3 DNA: TGTGCCAGCAGCTTAGCGGCACAGGGTAATCAGCCCCAGCATTTT. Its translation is CASSLAAQGNQPQHF. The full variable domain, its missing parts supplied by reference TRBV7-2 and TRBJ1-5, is GAGVSQSPSNKVTEKGKDVELRCDPISGHTALYWYRQSLGQGLEFLIYFQGNSAPDKSGLPSDRFSAERTGGSVSTLTIQRTQQEDSAVYLCASSLAAQGNQPQHFGDGTRLSIL.

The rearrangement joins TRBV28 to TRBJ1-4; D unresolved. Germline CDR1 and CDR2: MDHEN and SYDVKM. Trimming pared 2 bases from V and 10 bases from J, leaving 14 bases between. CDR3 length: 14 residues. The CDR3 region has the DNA TGTGCCAGCAGTTTAGGGCAGTCGTACGGAAAACTGTTTTTT. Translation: CASSLGQSYGKLFF. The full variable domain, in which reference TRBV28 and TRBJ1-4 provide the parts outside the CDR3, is DVKVTQSSRYLVKRTGEKVFLECVQDMDHENMFWYRQDPGLGLRLIYFSYDVKMKEKGDIPEGYSVSREKKERFSLILESASTNQTSMYLCASSLGQSYGKLFFGSGTQLSVL.

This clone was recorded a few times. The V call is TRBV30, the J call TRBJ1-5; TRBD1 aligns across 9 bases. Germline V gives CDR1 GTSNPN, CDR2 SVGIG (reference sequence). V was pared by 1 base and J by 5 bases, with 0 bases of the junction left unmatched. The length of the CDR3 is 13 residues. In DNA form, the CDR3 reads TGTGCCTGGAGTGGACAGGGGGATCAGCCCCAGCATTTT. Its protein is CAWSGQGDQPQHF.

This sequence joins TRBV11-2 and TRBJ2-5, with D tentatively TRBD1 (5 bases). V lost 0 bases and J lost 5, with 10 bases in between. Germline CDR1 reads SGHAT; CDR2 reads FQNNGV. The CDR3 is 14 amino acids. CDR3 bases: TGTGCCAGCAGCTTAGATGGGGCCCGGGAGACCCAGTACTTC. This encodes CASSLDGARETQYF.

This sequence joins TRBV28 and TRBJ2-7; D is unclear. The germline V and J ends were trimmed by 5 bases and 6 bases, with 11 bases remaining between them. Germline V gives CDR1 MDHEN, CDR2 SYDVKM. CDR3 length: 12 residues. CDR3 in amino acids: CASSIRFGEQYF. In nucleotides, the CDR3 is TGTGCCAGCAGTATTCGTTTCGGCGAGCAGTACTTC.

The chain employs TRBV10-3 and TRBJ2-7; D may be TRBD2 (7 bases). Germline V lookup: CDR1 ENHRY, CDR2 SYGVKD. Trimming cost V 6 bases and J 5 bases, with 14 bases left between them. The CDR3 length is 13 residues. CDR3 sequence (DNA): TGTGCCATCAGGGGGAGAGGGGGGGACGAGCAGTACTTC. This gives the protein CAIRGRGGDEQYF.

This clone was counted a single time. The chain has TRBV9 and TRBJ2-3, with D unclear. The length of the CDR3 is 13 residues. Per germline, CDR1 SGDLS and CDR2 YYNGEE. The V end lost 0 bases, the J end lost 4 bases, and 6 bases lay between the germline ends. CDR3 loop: CASSVGFADTQYF. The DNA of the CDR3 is TGTGCCAGCAGCGTAGGTTTCGCAGATACGCAGTATTTT.

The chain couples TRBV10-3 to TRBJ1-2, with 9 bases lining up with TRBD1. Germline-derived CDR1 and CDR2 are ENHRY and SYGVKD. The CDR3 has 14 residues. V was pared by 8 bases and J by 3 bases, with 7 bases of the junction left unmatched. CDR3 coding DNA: TGTGCCATCCAGAGGACAGGGGAGGACTATGGCTACACCTTC. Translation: CAIQRTGEDYGYTF.

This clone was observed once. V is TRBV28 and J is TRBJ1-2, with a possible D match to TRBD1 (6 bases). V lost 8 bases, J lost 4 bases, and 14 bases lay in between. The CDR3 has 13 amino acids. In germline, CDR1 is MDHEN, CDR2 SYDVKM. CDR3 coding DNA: TGTGCCAGCCGAACAGGGTTGGCCTATGGCTACACCTTC. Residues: CASRTGLAYGYTF.

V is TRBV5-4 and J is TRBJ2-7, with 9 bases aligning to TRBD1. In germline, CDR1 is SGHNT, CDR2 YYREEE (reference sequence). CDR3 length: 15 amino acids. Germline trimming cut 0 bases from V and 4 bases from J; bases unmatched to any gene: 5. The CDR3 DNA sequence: TGTGCCAGCAGCTTGGAAGCCGGACAGGGGTACGAGCAGTACTTC. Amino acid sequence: CASSLEAGQGYEQYF. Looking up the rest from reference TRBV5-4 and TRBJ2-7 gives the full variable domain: ETGVTQSPTHLIKTRGQQVTLRCSSQSGHNTVSWYQQALGQGPQFIFQYYREEENGRGNFPPRFSGLQFPNYSSELNVNALELDDSALYLCASSLEAGQGYEQYFGPGTRLTVT.

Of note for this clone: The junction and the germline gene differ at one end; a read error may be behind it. The CDR3 is CASRLDRGLYGYTF. In DNA, the CDR3 is TGTGCCAGCAGGTTGGACAGGGGGCTCTATGGCTACACCTTC. The chain recombines TRBV5-4 with TRBJ1-2; the match to TRBD1 covers 11 bases. This CDR3 has 14 amino acids. Germline assignment: CDR1 SGHNT and CDR2 YYREEE (reference sequence).

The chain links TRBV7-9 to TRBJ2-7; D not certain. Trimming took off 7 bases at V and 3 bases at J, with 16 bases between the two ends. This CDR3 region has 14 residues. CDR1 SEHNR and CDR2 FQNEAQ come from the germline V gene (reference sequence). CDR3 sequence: CASTHDRVRYEQYF. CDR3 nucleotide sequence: TGTGCCAGCACCCATGACCGGGTTCGCTACGAGCAGTACTTC.

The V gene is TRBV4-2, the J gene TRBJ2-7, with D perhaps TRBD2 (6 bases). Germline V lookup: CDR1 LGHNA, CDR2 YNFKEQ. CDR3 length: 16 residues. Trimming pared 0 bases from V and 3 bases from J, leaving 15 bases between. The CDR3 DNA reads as TGTGCCAGCAGCCAAGACCGGATGACTAGAATCTACGAGCAGTACTTC. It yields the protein CASSQDRMTRIYEQYF.

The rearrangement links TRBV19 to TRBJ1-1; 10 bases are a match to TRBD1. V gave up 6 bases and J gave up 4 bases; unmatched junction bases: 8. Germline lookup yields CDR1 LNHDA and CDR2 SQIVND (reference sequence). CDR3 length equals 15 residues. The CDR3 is CASSTGQGLGTEAFF. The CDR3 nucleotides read TGTGCCAGTAGCACGGGACAGGGGCTGGGCACTGAAGCTTTCTTT.